The 17 T cell receptor beta chains reported below all come from one sample, sequenced in a study of blood T cell repertoires in COVID-19. Repertoires were generated with immunoSEQ multiplex PCR, while TCRdb's copy carries only in-frame clones and drops some. Of over 100,000 clones listed, around nine tenths are singletons. Input material: peripheral blood. These receptors were obtained from a woman in her 70s with COVID-19, enrolled during active disease.

The rearrangement links TRBV6-1 to TRBJ1-4, with 7 positions matching TRBD1. V lost 1 base and J lost 5; bases outside the gene matches: 10. The CDR3 is 17 amino acids. Germline CDR1 reads MNHNS; CDR2 reads SASEGT. The CDR3 DNA sequence: TGTGCCAGCAGTGAAGAGGTTTCCGGGACAGTCAATGAAAAACTGTTTTTT. The encoded protein is CASSEEVSGTVNEKLFF.

In DNA, the CDR3 is TGTGCCCTCGAGGGCTCTGGAAACACCATATATTTT. It translates to CALEGSGNTIYF. The chain employs TRBV6-8 and TRBJ1-3; unclear D gene. V was trimmed by 11 bases and J by 0 bases, leaving 8 bases between them. Germline V gene sequence: CDR1 MNHGY, CDR2 SAAAGT. The CDR3 length is 12 residues.

The chain couples TRBV6-5 to TRBJ1-6, with D perhaps TRBD1 (5 bases). Deletions cut 4 bases from V and 7 bases from J, with 14 bases between. The CDR3 spans 15 residues. Germline V gene sequence: CDR1 MNHEY, CDR2 SVGAGI. CDR3 loop: CASSFRQTVNSPLHF. The DNA for the CDR3 is TGTGCCAGCAGTTTCCGACAGACCGTAAATTCACCCCTCCACTTT.

This rearrangement joins TRBV18 to TRBJ1-2; TRBD1 is a possible D gene (5 bases). Trimming stripped 6 bases from V and 5 bases from J, with 13 bases between. CDR1 is KGHSH and CDR2 is LQKENI in the germline V gene. The CDR3 length is 13 residues. Written as DNA, the CDR3 is TGTGCCAGCTCCGTGGACCAGGGATATGGCTACACCTTC. Translating it yields CASSVDQGYGYTF.

This clone was detected a few times. The gene calls are TRBV21-1 and TRBJ1-2; the table assigns TRBD1, which was not confirmed against the DNA. TRBV21-1 is described as a pseudogene. CDR3 length equals 16 residues. CDR3 DNA: TGTGCCAGCAGCCCAAGAGAACCCTACTCGACAGAACGAGCGTTATTC. It translates to CASSPREPYSTERALF.

The chain joins TRBV5-1 to TRBJ2-5; 16 nucleotides match TRBD2. The ends lost 4 bases at V and 5 bases at J; junction bases unmatched: 14. Germline V gene data show CDR1 as SGHRS and CDR2 as YFSETQ. CDR3 length equals 19 residues. The CDR3: CASSPGTSGGAVEAETQYF. CDR3 DNA: TGCGCCAGCAGCCCCGGGACTAGCGGGGGGGCCGTTGAAGCGGAGACCCAGTACTTC.

V and J are TRBV2 and TRBJ1-4; D not resolved. There are 13 residues in the CDR3. Germline V CDR1 and CDR2: SNHLY, FYNNEI. V was cut by 5 bases and J by 7 bases, with 11 bases left in between. CDR3 region: CASSFGYGEKLFF. CDR3 in DNA: TGTGCCAGCAGTTTCGGGTATGGTGAAAAACTGTTTTTT.

This chain links TRBV11-2 with TRBJ2-7, with 10 bases lining up with TRBD1. Germline assignment: CDR1 SGHAT and CDR2 FQNNGV. V trimming: 0 bases; J trimming: 5 bases; junction bases outside the gene matches: 10. The CDR3 spans 17 residues. CDR3 region: CASSLDPGWDRGHEQYF. The CDR3 coding sequence is TGTGCCAGCAGCTTAGATCCGGGCTGGGACAGGGGCCACGAGCAGTACTTC.

V and J are TRBV6-5 and TRBJ1-4, with D maybe TRBD1 (5 bases). Germline CDR1 is MNHEY and CDR2 is SVGAGI. Trimming stripped 6 bases from V and 6 bases from J, with 14 bases between. This CDR3 has 14 amino acids. In DNA form, the CDR3 reads TGTGCCAGCAGACAAAGGGGCCCTTATGAAAAACTGTTTTTT. Encoded protein: CASRQRGPYEKLFF.

The chain links TRBV28 to TRBJ1-2; tentatively, D is TRBD1 (6 bases). V shed 3 bases and J shed 3 bases, with 11 bases lying between them. Germline V gives CDR1 MDHEN, CDR2 SYDVKM. There are 14 residues in the CDR3. For the CDR3, the DNA is TGTGCCAGCAGTTTTACAGGGAGCTACTATGGCTACACCTTC. Its protein product is CASSFTGSYYGYTF.

This clone has a single count. The chain recombines TRBV18 with TRBJ2-2, with TRBD1 as a possible D gene (5 bases). The CDR3 consists of 14 residues. V was clipped by 6 bases and J by 1 base, with 9 bases between them. CDR1 and CDR2 (germline): KGHSH, LQKENI. The CDR3 loop reads CASSQGQNTGELFF. DNA for the CDR3: TGTGCCAGCTCTCAGGGCCAGAACACCGGGGAGCTGTTTTTT.

This chain uses TRBV6-5 with TRBJ1-1; D may be TRBD1 (6 bases). V gave up 5 bases and J gave up 10 bases, with 20 bases separating them. Germline CDR1 and CDR2: MNHEY and SVGAGI. The length of the CDR3 is 14 residues. The CDR3 DNA is TGTGCCAGCAGTCCCTCTGTGGGGGCGGGTGGAGCTTTCTTT. The encoded protein is CASSPSVGAGGAFF.

V is TRBV5-1 and J is TRBJ2-7; a weak D match, TRBD1 (6 bases). Per the germline V gene, CDR1 is SGHRS and CDR2 is YFSETQ. With 2 bases removed from V and 5 bases from J, the gap between germline ends came to 11 bases. There are 13 residues in the CDR3. CDR3 nucleotides: TGCGCCAGCAGCTTACAGGGTTACGACGAGCAGTACTTC. Residues: CASSLQGYDEQYF.

This sequence joins TRBV24-1 and TRBJ1-5, with 8 bases matching TRBD1. The CDR3 extends over 14 amino acids. Germline-derived CDR1 and CDR2 are KGHDR and SFDVKD. With V trimmed by 10 bases and J by 5 bases, 9 bases remained unmatched. The CDR3 nucleotides read TGTGCCACGCCGCCGAAACAGGGGGATCAGCCCCAGCATTTT. This encodes CATPPKQGDQPQHF.

The genes are TRBV19 and TRBJ1-1, with unresolved D. The CDR3 is made up of 16 amino acids. Germline values: CDR1 LNHDA, CDR2 SQIVND (reference sequence). The germline V and J ends were trimmed by 3 bases and 3 bases, with 17 bases remaining between them. This CDR3 reads CASSISADTIYTEAFF. The CDR3 bases are TGTGCCAGTAGTATTTCCGCAGATACTATCTACACTGAAGCTTTCTTT.

The rearrangement joins TRBV12-3 or TRBV12-4 to TRBJ1-2; D is possibly TRBD1 (6 bases). CDR3 length: 13 amino acids. Trimming cost V 9 bases and J 5 bases, with 16 bases left between them. The CDR3 loop is CASWTEGAYGYTF. CDR3 sequence (DNA): TGTGCCAGTTGGACAGAGGGTGCGTATGGCTACACCTTC.

The chain recombines TRBV5-1 with TRBJ2-7; tentative D call: TRBD1 (5 bases). Germline assignment: CDR1 SGHRS and CDR2 YFSETQ. V lost 0 bases and J 2 bases, leaving 12 bases between the germline ends. CDR3 size: 15 residues. The CDR3: CASSLGQGSPYEQYF. CDR3 DNA: TGCGCCAGCAGCTTGGGGCAGGGCTCCCCCTACGAGCAGTACTTC.